The sequence of this T cell receptor beta chain was determined in a study of blood T cell repertoires in COVID-19. Study-level background: The United States, Italy and Spain were the sources of the acute and convalescent COVID-19 samples. Sample material is recorded as cDNA or gDNA derived from T cells, B-cell-depleted T cells, or PBMCs.

Germline loops: CDR1 ENHRY, CDR2 SYGVKD. The CDR3 sequence is 16 residues long. V was pared by 2 bases and J by 0 bases, with 11 bases between. In the study's own analysis: Reference gene primers were amplified, and this amplification served to estimate nucleated cell counts. Profiled with immunoSEQ multiplex PCR; TCRdb holds only in-frame clones, not every one. V and J calls and clone size follow that table, whereas D and trimming were derived from the DNA. The table lists about 240,000 clones, roughly 83% of them singletons. J is TRBJ1-5 and V is TRBV10-3, with D perhaps TRBD1 (5 bases). This TCR derives from a woman of 80 years or more with acute or convalescent COVID-19. The sequenced sample was peripheral blood. This CDR3 reads CAISEGGIISNQPQHF. In DNA form, the CDR3 reads TGTGCCATCAGTGAGGGGGGGATTATTAGCAATCAGCCCCAGCATTTT.